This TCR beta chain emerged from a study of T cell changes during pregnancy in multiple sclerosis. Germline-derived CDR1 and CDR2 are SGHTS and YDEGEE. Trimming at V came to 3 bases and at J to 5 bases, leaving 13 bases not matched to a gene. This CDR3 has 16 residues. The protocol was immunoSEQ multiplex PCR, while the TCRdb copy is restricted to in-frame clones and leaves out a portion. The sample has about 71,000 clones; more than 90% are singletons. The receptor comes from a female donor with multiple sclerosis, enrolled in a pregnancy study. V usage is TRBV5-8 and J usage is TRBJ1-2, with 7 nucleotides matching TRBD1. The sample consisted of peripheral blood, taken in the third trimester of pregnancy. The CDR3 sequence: CASSWGTVSELYGYTF. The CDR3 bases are TGTGCCAGCAGCTGGGGGACAGTTTCTGAATTATATGGCTACACCTTC.